The sequence of this T cell receptor beta chain was determined in a study of blood T cell repertoires in COVID-19 (dated by TCRdb to between 2020 and 2021). A note on the overall study: Collaborator samples came from the United States, Italy and Spain and covered acute and convalescent phases of COVID-19. Samples came from the ongoing ImmuneRACE study (first 160 participants) plus 1,254 subjects from 6 global collaborators. The material from the prospective study consisted of cDNA or gDNA derived from T cells, B-cell-depleted T cells, or PBMCs. HLA class I and class II types, where available, came from metadata supplied by the sample provider rather than from assay-based typing. A freely available public database, intended as a resource for researchers studying the immune response to SARS-CoV-2, is where the repertoires were released. Subjects who had been exposed to COVID-19, were actively infected with it, or had recovered from it provided the deeply sampled blood TCRbeta repertoires that made up the dataset. Nearly every sample came with metadata listing a de-identified subject ID, COVID-19 status, age in years and sex.

Collaborating institutions collected whole blood in K2EDTA tubes following their own protocols. For TCRbeta analysis, collaborators shipped samples in one of three forms: frozen whole blood, isolated PBMCs, or DNA extracted from either of those sample types. The immunoSEQ Assay, a bias-controlled multiplex PCR, was used to amplify TCRbeta CDR3 regions from genomic DNA. The study's own analysis went as follows. Nucleated cell counts per sample were estimated from amplification of reference gene primers within the assay. Sequence reads were collapsed and filtered to measure the absolute abundance of every unique TCRbeta CDR3 rearrangement. For each sample, productive Simpson clonality was calculated by taking the square root of Simpson's diversity index across productive rearrangements. In TCRdb, the immuneACCESS table is reduced to in-frame sequences with V and J assigned. These tables do not hold every clone; where another copy was compared, an unresolved V gene accounts for under half, and the others remain unexplained. Clone size and V and J calls were adopted from that table, with D and trimming inferred from the DNA. This sample has over 55,000 clones in its table, and around 76% of those were observed once. 12% to 15% of the sample lies in the top ten.

Comments on this clone: It has no known antigen specificity. Per-base quality was not reported, and no clone a single base away is much larger than it.

The full study reports these points: How much clinical and demographic metadata was included differed by source and by participant, and the metadata was provided uncurated.

Its CDR3 holds 17 amino acids, cysteine through phenylalanine. The only DNA kept is the CDR3, 51 bases in frame from the first base. From the germline V gene (reference sequence), CDR1 is LNHNV and CDR2 is YYDKDF. Germline trimming amounts to 3 bases on V and 4 bases on J, with 7 as the count of junction bases outside the gene matches. This sequence was found in a woman over 75 with acute or convalescent COVID-19. Sequencing was performed on peripheral blood. Rearrangement joined TRBV15 to TRBJ2-7; 15 central bases correspond to TRBD2. The sequenced DNA: TGTGCCACCAGCAGCGGGACTAGCGGGAGGATATGGTACGAGCAGTACTTC. It encodes CATSSGTSGRIWYEQYF.